What follows are 6 T cell receptor beta chains derived from one specimen sequenced in a study of monozygotic twins with inflammatory bowel disease. TCRdb re-called the 5' RACE reads and shows each CDR3 protein once, DNA omitted. Its table records about 210,000 distinct CDR3 sequences. The material sequenced was blood. Source of these receptors: a human donor with ulcerative colitis or Crohn's disease, or a healthy co-twin of an affected twin (not recorded which).

The chain combines TRBV11-2 with TRBJ2-5; TCRdb indicates TRBD1, and absent DNA this call remains unverified. The CDR3 is made up of 18 amino acids. Germline V gives CDR1 SGHAT, CDR2 FQNNGV. CDR3 region: CASSSGRRRGNFQETQYF.

The genes are TRBV6-1 and TRBJ1-2. Germline loops: CDR1 MNHNS, CDR2 SASEGT. This CDR3 comprises 14 residues. Here the CDR3 reads CATCPAGALYGYTF.

The chain is built from TRBV5-1 and TRBJ2-3. The CDR3 covers 14 residues. The germline CDR1 and CDR2 sequences are SGHRS and YFSETQ. This CDR3 is CASSPRSTTDTQYF.

The rearrangement uses TRBV12-3 or TRBV12-4 and TRBJ2-1. This CDR3 region has 13 residues. CDR3 amino acids: CASSLDYPNEQFF.

The chain has TRBV20-1 and TRBJ2-7; TCRdb proposes TRBD1, but this gene call is untestable without DNA. Germline CDR1 reads DFQATT; CDR2 reads SNEGSKA (reference sequence). There are 13 residues in the CDR3. CDR3 in amino acids: CSAGRGPTYEQYF.

The CDR3: CASSLWGRNTEAFF. The chain couples TRBV27 to TRBJ1-1; TCRdb's D call of TRBD1 is untestable without DNA. CDR3 length equals 14 residues. CDR1 is MNHEY and CDR2 is SMNVEV in the germline V gene (reference sequence).